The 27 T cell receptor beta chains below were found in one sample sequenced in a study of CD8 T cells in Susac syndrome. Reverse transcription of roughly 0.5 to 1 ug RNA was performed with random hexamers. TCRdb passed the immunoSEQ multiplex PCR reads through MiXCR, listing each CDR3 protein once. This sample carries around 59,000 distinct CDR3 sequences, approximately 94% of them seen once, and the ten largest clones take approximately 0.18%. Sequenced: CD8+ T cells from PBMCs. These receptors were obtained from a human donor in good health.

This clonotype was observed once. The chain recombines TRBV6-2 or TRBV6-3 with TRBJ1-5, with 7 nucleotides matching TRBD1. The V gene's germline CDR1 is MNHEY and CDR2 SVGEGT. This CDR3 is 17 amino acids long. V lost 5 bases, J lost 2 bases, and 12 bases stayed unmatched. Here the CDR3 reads CASSLRQGPGGNQPQHF. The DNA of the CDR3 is TGTGCCAGCAGTCTCCGACAGGGCCCAGGGGGCAATCAGCCCCAGCATTTT.

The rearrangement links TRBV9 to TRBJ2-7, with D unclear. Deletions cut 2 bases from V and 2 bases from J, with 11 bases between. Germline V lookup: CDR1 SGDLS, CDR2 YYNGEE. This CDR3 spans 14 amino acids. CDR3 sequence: CASSVGWIPYEQYF. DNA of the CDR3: TGTGCCAGCAGCGTGGGATGGATTCCCTACGAGCAGTACTTC.

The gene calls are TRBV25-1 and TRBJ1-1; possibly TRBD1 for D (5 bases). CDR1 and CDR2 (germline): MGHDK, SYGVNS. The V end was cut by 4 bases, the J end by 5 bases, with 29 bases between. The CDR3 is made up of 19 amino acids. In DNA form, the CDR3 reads TGTGCCAGCAGTGTGCTGGCCGCTGGGCTACAGGCCTTCAGGACTGAAGCTTTCTTT. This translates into CASSVLAAGLQAFRTEAFF.

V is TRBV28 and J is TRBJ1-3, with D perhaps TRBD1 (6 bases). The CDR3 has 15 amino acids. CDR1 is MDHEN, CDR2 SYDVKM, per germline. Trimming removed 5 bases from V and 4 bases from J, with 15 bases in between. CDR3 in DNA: TGTGCCAGCAGTGCCCTACAGGGATCGGGAAACACCATATATTTT. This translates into CASSALQGSGNTIYF.

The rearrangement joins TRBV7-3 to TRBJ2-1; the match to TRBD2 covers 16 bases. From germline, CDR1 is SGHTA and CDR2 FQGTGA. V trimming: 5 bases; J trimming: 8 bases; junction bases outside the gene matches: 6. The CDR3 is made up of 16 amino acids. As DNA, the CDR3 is TGTGCCAGCAGCCCACTGGGACTAGCGGGGGGGTATGAGCAGTTCTTC. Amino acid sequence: CASSPLGLAGGYEQFF.

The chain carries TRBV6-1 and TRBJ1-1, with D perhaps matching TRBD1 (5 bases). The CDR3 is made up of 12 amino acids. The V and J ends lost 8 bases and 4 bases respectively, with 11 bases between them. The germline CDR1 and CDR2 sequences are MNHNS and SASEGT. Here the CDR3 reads CASAWGFTEAFF. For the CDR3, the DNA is TGTGCCAGCGCCTGGGGGTTCACTGAAGCTTTCTTT.

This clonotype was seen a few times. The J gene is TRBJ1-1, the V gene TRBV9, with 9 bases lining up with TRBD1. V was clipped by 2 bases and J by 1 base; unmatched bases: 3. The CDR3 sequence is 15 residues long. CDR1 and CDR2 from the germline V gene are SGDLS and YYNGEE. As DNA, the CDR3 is TGTGCCAGCAGCGTGGGACAGGGAGGGAACACTGAAGCTTTCTTT. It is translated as CASSVGQGGNTEAFF. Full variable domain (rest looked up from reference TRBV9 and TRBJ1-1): DSGVTQTPKHLITATGQRVTLRCSPRSGDLSVYWYQQSLDQGLQFLIQYYNGEERAKGNILERFSAQQFPDLHSELNLSSLELGDSALYFCASSVGQGGNTEAFFGQGTRLTVV.

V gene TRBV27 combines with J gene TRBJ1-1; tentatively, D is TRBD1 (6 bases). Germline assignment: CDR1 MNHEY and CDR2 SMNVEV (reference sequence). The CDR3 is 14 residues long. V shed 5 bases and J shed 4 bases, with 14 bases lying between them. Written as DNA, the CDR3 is TGTGCCAGCAGTCCGGGGGCGGCGAGCACTGAAGCTTTCTTT. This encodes CASSPGAASTEAFF.

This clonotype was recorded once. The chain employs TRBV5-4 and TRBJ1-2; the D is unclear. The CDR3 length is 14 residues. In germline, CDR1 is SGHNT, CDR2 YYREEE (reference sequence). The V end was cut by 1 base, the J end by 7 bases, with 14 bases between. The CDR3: CASSLRGSISGYTF. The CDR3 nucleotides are TGTGCCAGCAGCTTGCGGGGAAGTATAAGTGGCTACACCTTC. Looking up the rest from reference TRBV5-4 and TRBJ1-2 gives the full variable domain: ETGVTQSPTHLIKTRGQQVTLRCSSQSGHNTVSWYQQALGQGPQFIFQYYREEENGRGNFPPRFSGLQFPNYSSELNVNALELDDSALYLCASSLRGSISGYTFGSGTRLTVV.

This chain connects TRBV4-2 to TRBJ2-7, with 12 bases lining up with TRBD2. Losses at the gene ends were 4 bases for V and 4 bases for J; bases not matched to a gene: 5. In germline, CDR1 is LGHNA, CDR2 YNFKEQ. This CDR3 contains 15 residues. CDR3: CASSPTSGGLYEQYF. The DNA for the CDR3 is TGTGCCAGCAGCCCGACTAGCGGGGGCCTATACGAGCAGTACTTC.

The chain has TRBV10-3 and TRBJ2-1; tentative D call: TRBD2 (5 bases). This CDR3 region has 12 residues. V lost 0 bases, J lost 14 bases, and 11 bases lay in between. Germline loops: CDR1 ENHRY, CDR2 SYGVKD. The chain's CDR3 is CAISESTGMEFF. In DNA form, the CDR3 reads TGTGCCATCAGTGAGTCGACGGGAATGGAGTTCTTC.

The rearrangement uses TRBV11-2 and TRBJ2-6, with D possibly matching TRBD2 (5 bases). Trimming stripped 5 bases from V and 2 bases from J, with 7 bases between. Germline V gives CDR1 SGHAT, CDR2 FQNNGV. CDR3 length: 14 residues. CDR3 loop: CASSPEAGANVLTF. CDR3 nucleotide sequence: TGTGCCAGCAGCCCGGAGGCTGGGGCCAACGTCCTGACTTTC.

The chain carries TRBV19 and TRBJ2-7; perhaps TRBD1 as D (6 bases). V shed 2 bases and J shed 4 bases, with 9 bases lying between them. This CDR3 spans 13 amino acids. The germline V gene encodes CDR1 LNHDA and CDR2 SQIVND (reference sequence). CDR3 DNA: TGTGCCAGTAGTATATCCGGGACATACGAGCAGTACTTC. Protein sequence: CASSISGTYEQYF.

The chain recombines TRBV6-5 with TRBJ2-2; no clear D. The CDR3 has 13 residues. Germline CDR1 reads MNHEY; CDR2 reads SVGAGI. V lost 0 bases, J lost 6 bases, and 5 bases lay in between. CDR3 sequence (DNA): TGTGCCAGCAGTTACTCTGAGGCCGGGGAGCTGTTTTTT. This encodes CASSYSEAGELFF.

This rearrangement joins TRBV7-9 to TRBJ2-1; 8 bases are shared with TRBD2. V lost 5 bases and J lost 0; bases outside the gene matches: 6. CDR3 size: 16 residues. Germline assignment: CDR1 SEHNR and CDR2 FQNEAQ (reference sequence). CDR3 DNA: TGTGCCAGCAGCCCGAGCGGGGGAGGCTCCTACAATGAGCAGTTCTTC. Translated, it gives CASSPSGGGSYNEQFF. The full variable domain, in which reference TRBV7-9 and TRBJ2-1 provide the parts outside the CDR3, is DTGVSQNPRHKITKRGQNVTFRCDPISEHNRLYWYRQTLGQGPEFLTYFQNEAQLEKSRLLSDRFSAERPKGSFSTLEIQRTEQGDSAMYLCASSPSGGGSYNEQFFGPGTRLTVL.

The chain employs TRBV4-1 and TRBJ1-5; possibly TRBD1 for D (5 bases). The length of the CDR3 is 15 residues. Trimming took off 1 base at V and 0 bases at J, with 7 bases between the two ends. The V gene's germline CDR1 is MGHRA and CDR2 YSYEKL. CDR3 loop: CASSQATDSNQPQHF. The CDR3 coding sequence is TGCGCCAGCAGCCAAGCGACAGATAGCAATCAGCCCCAGCATTTT.

In DNA, the CDR3 is TGTGCCATCGCGGCGGCCGGACTGGTGAATGAGCAGTTCTTC. Amino acid sequence: CAIAAAGLVNEQFF. The chain uses TRBV10-3 and TRBJ2-1; maybe TRBD2 (5 bases). Per the germline V gene, CDR1 is ENHRY and CDR2 is SYGVKD. CDR3 size: 14 residues. Trimming left V 8 bases short and J 7 bases short, with 18 bases between.

The CDR3 loop reads CASSAETGSGVTDTQYF. The CDR3 DNA reads TGTGCCAGCAGTGCCGAGACAGGGAGCGGAGTAACAGATACGCAGTATTTT. J is TRBJ2-3 and V is TRBV6-1; TRBD1 matches 7 bases. Germline V CDR1 and CDR2: MNHNS, SASEGT. V gave up 4 bases and J gave up 3 bases; unmatched junction bases: 13. The CDR3 spans 17 residues.

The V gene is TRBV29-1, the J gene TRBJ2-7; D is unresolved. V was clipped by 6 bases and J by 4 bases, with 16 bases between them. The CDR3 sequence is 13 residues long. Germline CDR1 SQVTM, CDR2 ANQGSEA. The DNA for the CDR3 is TGCAGCGTGGCCCCCCCCTCGCGTTACGAGCAGTACTTC. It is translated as CSVAPPSRYEQYF.

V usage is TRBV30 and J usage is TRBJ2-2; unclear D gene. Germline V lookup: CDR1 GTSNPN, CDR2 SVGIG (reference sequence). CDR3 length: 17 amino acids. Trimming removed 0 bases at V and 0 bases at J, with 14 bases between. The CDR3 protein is CAWSVGSGLPNTGELFF. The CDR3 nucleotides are TGTGCCTGGAGTGTAGGTTCAGGATTGCCGAACACCGGGGAGCTGTTTTTT.

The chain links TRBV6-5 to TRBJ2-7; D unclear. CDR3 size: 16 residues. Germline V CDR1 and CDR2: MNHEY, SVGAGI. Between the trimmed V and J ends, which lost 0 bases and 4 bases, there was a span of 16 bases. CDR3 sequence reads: CASSYSAGPPVYEQYF. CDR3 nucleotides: TGTGCCAGCAGTTACTCCGCCGGGCCCCCCGTTTACGAGCAGTACTTC.

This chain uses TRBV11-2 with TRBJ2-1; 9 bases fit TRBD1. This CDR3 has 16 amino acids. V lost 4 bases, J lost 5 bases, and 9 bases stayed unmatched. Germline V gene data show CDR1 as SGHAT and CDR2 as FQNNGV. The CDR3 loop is CASSWAPDRGNNEQFF. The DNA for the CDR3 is TGTGCCAGCAGCTGGGCCCCGGACAGGGGAAACAATGAGCAGTTCTTC.

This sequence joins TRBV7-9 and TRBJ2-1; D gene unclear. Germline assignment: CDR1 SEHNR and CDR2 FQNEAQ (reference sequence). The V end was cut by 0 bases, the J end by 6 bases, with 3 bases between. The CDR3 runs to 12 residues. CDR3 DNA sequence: TGTGCCAGCAGCTTAGCTTTCAATGAGCAGTTCTTC. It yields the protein CASSLAFNEQFF.

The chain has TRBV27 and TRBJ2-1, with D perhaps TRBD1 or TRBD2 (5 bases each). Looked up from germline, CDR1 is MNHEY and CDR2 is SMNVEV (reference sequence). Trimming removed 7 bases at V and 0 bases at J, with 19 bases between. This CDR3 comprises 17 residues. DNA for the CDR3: TGTGCCAGCACTCAAATTGCCGGGACGGGCTCCTACAATGAGCAGTTCTTC. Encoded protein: CASTQIAGTGSYNEQFF.

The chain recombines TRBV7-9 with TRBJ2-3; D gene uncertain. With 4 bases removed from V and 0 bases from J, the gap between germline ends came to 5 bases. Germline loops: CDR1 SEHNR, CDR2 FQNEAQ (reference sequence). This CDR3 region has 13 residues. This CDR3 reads CASSSSSTDTQYF. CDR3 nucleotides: TGTGCCAGCAGCTCGTCTAGCACAGATACGCAGTATTTT.

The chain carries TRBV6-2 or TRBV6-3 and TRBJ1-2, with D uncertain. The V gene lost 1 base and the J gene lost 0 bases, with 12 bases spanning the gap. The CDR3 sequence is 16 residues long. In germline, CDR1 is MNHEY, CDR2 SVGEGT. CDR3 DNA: TGTGCCAGCAGTTACTTGGGCAGTCGTTCTAACTATGGCTACACCTTC. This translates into CASSYLGSRSNYGYTF.

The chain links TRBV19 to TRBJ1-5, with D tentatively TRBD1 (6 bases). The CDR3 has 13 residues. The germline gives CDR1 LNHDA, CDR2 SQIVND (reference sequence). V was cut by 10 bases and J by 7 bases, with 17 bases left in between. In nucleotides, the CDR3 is TGTGCCACTTCAACGGGGGCCCTGCAGCCCCAGCATTTT. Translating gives CATSTGALQPQHF.